A selection of T cell receptor beta chains follows, all from one sample in a study of beta chain features in type 1 diabetes. Sequencing was performed with immunoSEQ multiplex PCR; in TCRdb, only in-frame clones are kept and a portion is missing. The data contain around 500,000 clones, more than 9.5% of them singletons. Sequencing was performed on naive CD4+ T cells from blood. The receptors stem from a woman aged 18-35 years in good health. Each CDR3 is given with its conserved first and last residue. The D gene is left open where the match is weak. Clone size, where shown, is once, few, many, or a class for clones that have expanded.

cdr3_length j_call v_call d_call clone_size cdr3_nt cdr3_aa
15 TRBJ2-3 TRBV9 NA few TGTGCCAGCAGCGTAGGAGGGGGATGGACAGATACGCAGTATTTT CASSVGGGWTDTQYF
15 TRBJ2-3 TRBV14 TRBD1 few TGTGCCAGCAGGCCAACAGGGGGAAGGCCAGATACGCAGTATTTT CASRPTGGRPDTQYF
15 TRBJ2-1 TRBV5-1 NA NA TGCGCCAGCAGCTTGGGAGACAGAGATTTTAATGAGCAGTTCTTC CASSLGDRDFNEQFF
14 TRBJ2-5 TRBV5-1 TRBD1 few TGCGCCAGCAGCTTGGAGCAGGGGGTAGGGACCCAGTACTTC CASSLEQGVGTQYF
15 TRBJ2-4 TRBV13 TRBD2 NA TGTGCCAGCAGCCCAGGGACTAGCTTCACAAACATTCAGTACTTC CASSPGTSFTNIQYF
14 TRBJ2-5 TRBV30 NA NA TGTGCCTGGAGTGTTGGTACGGATCAAGAGACCCAGTACTTC CAWSVGTDQETQYF
12 TRBJ2-1 TRBV7-8 NA few TGTGCCAGCAGCTTATGGTCCGTGTTGCAGTTCTTC CASSLWSVLQFF
14 TRBJ1-5 TRBV27 NA NA TGTGCCAGCAGTTTCTTAGACAGCAATCAGCCCCAGCATTTT CASSFLDSNQPQHF
17 TRBJ2-3 TRBV7-9 TRBD2 NA TGTGCCAGCAGCTTGTGGACTAGCGGGAGGAGCACAGATACGCAGTATTTT CASSLWTSGRSTDTQYF
17 TRBJ2-4 TRBV18 TRBD2 NA TGTGCCAGCTCACCACCTGCGGGGGGCTTAGCCAAAAACATTCAGTACTTC CASSPPAGGLAKNIQYF
18 TRBJ2-1 TRBV18 TRBD2 NA TGTGCCAGCTCACCAAGCTTAGCGGGAGGGAGCGTTTACAATGAGCAGTTCTTC CASSPSLAGGSVYNEQFF
16 TRBJ2-5 TRBV7-2 NA few TGTGCCAGCAGCTTAAAAGGGCTAGCGCCACAAGAGACCCAGTACTTC CASSLKGLAPQETQYF
12 TRBJ2-4 TRBV15 NA many TGTGCCACCAGCAGAGATTCCGACATTCAGTACTTC CATSRDSDIQYF
14 TRBJ1-2 TRBV7-9 NA NA TGTGCCAGCAGCTTAGCGGTGGACAGCTATGGCTACACCTTC CASSLAVDSYGYTF
15 TRBJ2-3 TRBV9 NA few TGTGCCAGCAGCTCCCGTCGCGGGAGCACAGATACGCAGTATTTT CASSSRRGSTDTQYF
16 TRBJ2-6 TRBV5-1 TRBD1 few TGCGCCAGCACCCTAGGGGGCTCCTCTGGGGCCAACGTCCTGACTTTC CASTLGGSSGANVLTF
13 TRBJ2-1 TRBV25-1 NA NA TGTGCCAGCAGTGAACCCTCCTACAATGAGCAGTTCTTC CASSEPSYNEQFF
11 TRBJ2-7 TRBV6-5 NA few TGTGCCAGCAGTTACAGGCACGAGCAGTACTTC CASSYRHEQYF
14 TRBJ1-5 TRBV30 NA few TGTGCCTGGAGTGTACAAGGGGGTGTTCAGCCCCAGCATTTT CAWSVQGGVQPQHF
15 TRBJ2-7 TRBV19 TRBD2 NA TGTGCCAGTAGTATGGGACTAGCGTATTCCTACGAGCAGTACTTC CASSMGLAYSYEQYF
12 TRBJ2-7 TRBV18 NA NA TGTGCCAGCTCCCCGAGCAGCTACGAGCAGTACTTC CASSPSSYEQYF
15 TRBJ2-3 TRBV5-1 TRBD2 NA TGCGCCAGCAGCTTTAGCGGGGCGACGGCAGATACGCAGTATTTT CASSFSGATADTQYF
16 TRBJ1-2 TRBV18 NA few TGTGCCAGCTCACTCCCTTCCGGGACCTGGGACTATGGCTACACCTTC CASSLPSGTWDYGYTF
13 TRBJ2-1 TRBV6-5 NA NA TGTGCCAGCAGTTCCAGGCCGGACAGTGTCCCGTTCTTC CASSSRPDSVPFF
16 TRBJ1-6 TRBV6-1 NA few TGTGCCAGCAGTGAGTGGAGGGCGTATAGTAATTCACCCCTCCACTTT CASSEWRAYSNSPLHF
18 TRBJ2-6 TRBV7-3 TRBD2 few TGTGCCAGCAGCTTAATAGCGACTAGCCTCTCTGGGGCCAACGTCCTGACTTTC CASSLIATSLSGANVLTF
14 TRBJ1-1 TRBV9 TRBD1 few TGTGCCAGCAGCACCCGGGACAGTGGTGCTGAAGCTTTCTTT CASSTRDSGAEAFF
11 TRBJ2-5 TRBV2 NA NA TGTGCCAGCAGTGAATTAGAGACCCAGTACTTC CASSELETQYF
15 TRBJ2-5 TRBV11-2 NA NA TGTGCCAGCAGCCCTAGCCCTGCAGCCAGGGAGACCCAGTACTTC CASSPSPAARETQYF
15 TRBJ1-1 TRBV5-1 NA NA TGCGCCAGCAGCTGGAACGTACAGGGGAACACTGAAGCTTTCTTT CASSWNVQGNTEAFF
15 TRBJ1-1 TRBV5-4 NA few TGTGCCAGCAGCTTGGAGGCAGGCGCGAACACTGAAGCTTTCTTT CASSLEAGANTEAFF
18 TRBJ2-1 TRBV7-2 TRBD2 few TGTGCCAGCAGCTTAGCCTCCCTGCGGGGGGTCTCCTACAATGAGCAGTTCTTC CASSLASLRGVSYNEQFF
13 TRBJ2-1 TRBV7-7 NA NA TGTGCCAGCAGCCCCGGACAGTACAATGAGCAGTTCTTC CASSPGQYNEQFF
13 TRBJ2-1 TRBV29-1 NA many TGCAGCGTCGCCAGACCCGCCCAAAATGAGCAGTTCTTC CSVARPAQNEQFF
13 TRBJ2-4 TRBV2 TRBD1 NA TGTGCCAGCGGAACAGGGGGAAGAAACATTCAGTACTTC CASGTGGRNIQYF
12 TRBJ1-1 TRBV7-9 NA NA TGTGCCAGCAGCTCATCACACACTGAAGCTTTCTTT CASSSSHTEAFF
13 TRBJ2-1 TRBV30 NA few TGTGCCTGGACTTTGCAGGGCCGAAGTGAGCAGTTCTTC CAWTLQGRSEQFF